This entry describes one T cell receptor beta chain. The antigen it recognizes is unknown. Base qualities were left out, and no much larger clone turns up one base away. This specimen belongs to a study of blood T cell repertoires in COVID-19 (dated by TCRdb to the early 2020s). Turning to the overall study: The collaborator samples originated in the United States, Italy and Spain and spanned the acute and convalescent phases of COVID-19. The material from the prospective study consisted of cDNA or gDNA derived from T cells, B-cell-depleted T cells, or PBMCs. Subjects who had been exposed to COVID-19, were actively infected with it, or had recovered from it provided the deeply sampled blood TCRbeta repertoires that made up the dataset. The repertoires were released in a freely available public database intended as a resource for research on the immune response to SARS-CoV-2. The samples were drawn from two sources: the first 160 participants of the ongoing ImmuneRACE study, and 1,000 to 1,500 subjects contributed by 6 global collaborators. Nearly every sample came with metadata listing a de-identified subject ID, COVID-19 status, age in years and sex. Where HLA class I and class II types were available, the types were taken from metadata supplied by the sample provider, not from assay-based typing. Beyond this particular receptor, the publication reports: How much clinical and demographic metadata was included differed by source and by participant, and the metadata was provided uncurated.

Collaborating institutions collected whole blood in K2EDTA tubes following their own protocols. Collaborator samples were shipped for TCRbeta analysis as frozen whole blood, isolated PBMCs, or DNA extracted from either sample type. Reading from cysteine to phenylalanine, the CDR3 counts 14 amino acids. Of all the DNA, just the CDR3 is kept, 42 bases in frame from base 1. As encoded in the germline V gene (reference sequence), CDR1 is GTSNPN while CDR2 is SVGIG. The junction shows trimming of 4 bases on V and 0 bases on J, plus 10 bases between the germline ends. The immunoSEQ Assay, a bias-controlled multiplex PCR, was used to amplify TCRbeta CDR3 regions from genomic DNA. Processing in the source paper ran as follows. The number of nucleated cells in each sample was estimated from the amplification of reference gene primers within the assay. Sequence reads were collapsed and filtered to measure the absolute abundance of every unique TCRbeta CDR3 rearrangement. Productive Simpson clonality was computed per sample as the square root of Simpson's diversity index over productive rearrangements. Imported from immuneACCESS, the table was reduced by TCRdb to in-frame sequences with V and J called. These copies leave out some clones; in studies compared against another copy, an unresolved V gene accounts for under half, and the cause of the remainder is not known. The V and J calls and clone size were taken over from that table, and D and trimming were inferred from the DNA. A total of around 100,000 clones appear in this sample, more than 80% of them only once. The leading ten clones occupy about 3.5% of the sample.

The specimen sequenced was peripheral blood. The TCR comes from a woman aged 60-75 years with acute or convalescent COVID-19. The chain is encoded by TRBV30 joined to TRBJ1-3; TRBD1 could be the D gene, as 6 bases match. The nucleotides read TGTGCCTGGAAGGGACAAAACTCTGGAAACACCATATATTTT. It codes for CAWKGQNSGNTIYF. Supplemented by the reference TRBV30 and TRBJ1-3 proteins around the CDR3, the complete variable domain is SQTIHQWPATLVQPVGSPLSLECTVEGTSNPNLYWYRQAAGRGLQLLFYSVGIGQISSEVPQNLSASRPQDRQFILSSKKLLLSDSGFYLCAWKGQNSGNTIYFGEGSWLTVV.